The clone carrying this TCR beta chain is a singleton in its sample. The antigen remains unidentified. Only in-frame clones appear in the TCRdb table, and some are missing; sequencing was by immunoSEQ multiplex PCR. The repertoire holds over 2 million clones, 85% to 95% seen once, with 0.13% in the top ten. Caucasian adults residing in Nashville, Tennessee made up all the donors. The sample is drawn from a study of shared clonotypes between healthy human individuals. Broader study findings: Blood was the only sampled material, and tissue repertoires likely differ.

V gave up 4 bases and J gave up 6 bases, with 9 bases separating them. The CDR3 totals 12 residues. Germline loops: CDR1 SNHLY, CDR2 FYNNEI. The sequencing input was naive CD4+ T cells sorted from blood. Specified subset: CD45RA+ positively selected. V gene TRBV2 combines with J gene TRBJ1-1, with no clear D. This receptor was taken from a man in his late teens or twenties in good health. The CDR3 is CASSGQEAEAFF. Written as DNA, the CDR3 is TGTGCCAGCAGTGGTCAGGAGGCTGAAGCTTTCTTT. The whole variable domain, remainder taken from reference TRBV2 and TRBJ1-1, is EPEVTQTPSHQVTQMGQEVILRCVPISNHLYFYWYRQILGQKVEFLVSFYNNEISEKSEIFDDQFSVERPDGSNFTLKIRSTKLEDSAMYFCASSGQEAEAFFGQGTRLTVV.